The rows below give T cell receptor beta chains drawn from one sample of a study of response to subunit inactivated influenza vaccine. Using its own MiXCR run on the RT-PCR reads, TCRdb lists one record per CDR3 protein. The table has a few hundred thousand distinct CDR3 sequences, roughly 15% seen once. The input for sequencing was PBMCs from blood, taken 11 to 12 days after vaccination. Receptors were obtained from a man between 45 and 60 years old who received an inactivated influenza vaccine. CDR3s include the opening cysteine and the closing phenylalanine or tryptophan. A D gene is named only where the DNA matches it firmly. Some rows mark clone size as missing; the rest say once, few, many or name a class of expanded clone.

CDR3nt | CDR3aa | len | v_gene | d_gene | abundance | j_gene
TGTGCCAGCAGCTTAGCTTTGGGAAACACAGATACGCAGTATTTT | CASSLALGNTDTQYF | 15 | TRBV7-2 | NA | few | TRBJ2-3
TGTGCCAGCACCCCAACCGGGTTTCAAGAGACCCAGTACTTC | CASTPTGFQETQYF | 14 | TRBV12-3/TRBV12-4 | NA | NA | TRBJ2-5
TGTGCCAGCAGCTTATACCGGGGGAGGGCAGATACGCAGTATTTT | CASSLYRGRADTQYF | 15 | TRBV7-2 | TRBD2 | NA | TRBJ2-3
TGTGCCAGCCTGTATTACAGATCTCAAGAGACCCAGTACTTC | CASLYYRSQETQYF | 14 | TRBV2 | NA | few | TRBJ2-5
TGCGCCAGCAGCCCCGGTTCGAGCTCCTACAATGTGCAGTTCTTC | CASSPGSSSYNVQFF | 15 | TRBV5-1 | NA | NA | TRBJ2-1
TGCAGTATTCTAGCGGGAGGGCGTAATGAGCAGTTCTTC | CSILAGGRNEQFF | 13 | TRBV20-1 | TRBD2 | many | TRBJ2-1
TGTGCCAGCAGCTTAGAGGCCAGGGCTAACCAAGAGACCCAGTACTTC | CASSLEARANQETQYF | 16 | TRBV12-3/TRBV12-4 | NA | many | TRBJ2-5
TGTGCCAGCAGTTTAAAGACAGGGGCCATGAACACTGAAGCTTTCTTT | CASSLKTGAMNTEAFF | 16 | TRBV12-3/TRBV12-4 | TRBD1 | many | TRBJ1-1
TGTGCCAGTCGAGACAGGGGTCGCTATGGCTACACCTTC | CASRDRGRYGYTF | 13 | TRBV19 | TRBD1 | few | TRBJ1-2
TGTGCCAGCTCACTAATATTGGCTAGACATGCGGAGACCCAGTACTTC | CASSLILARHAETQYF | 16 | TRBV18 | NA | NA | TRBJ2-5
TGCGCCAGCAGCTACGGACAGGGCCGGTCGGACACCGGGGAGCTGTTTTTT | CASSYGQGRSDTGELFF | 17 | TRBV5-1 | TRBD1 | NA | TRBJ2-2
TGTGCCAGCAGTCGTCGGGCAGTTAGCTCCTACGAGCAGTACTTC | CASSRRAVSSYEQYF | 15 | TRBV7-2 | NA | few | TRBJ2-7
TGTGCCAGCATGGAGTATACCTTAGGGTACGAGCAGTACTTC | CASMEYTLGYEQYF | 14 | TRBV7-3 | NA | few | TRBJ2-7
TGTGCCAGCAGTTTTGTGGGGGTTTGGGGAAGCTCCTACGAGCAGTACTTC | CASSFVGVWGSSYEQYF | 17 | TRBV28 | NA | few | TRBJ2-7
TGTGCCAGCAGCGATGCCAGGGGCGGGGAGCTGTTTTTT | CASSDARGGELFF | 13 | TRBV9 | NA | NA | TRBJ2-2
TGTGCCACCGGCCCGGACAGGTCCTACAATGAGCAGTTCTTC | CATGPDRSYNEQFF | 14 | TRBV15 | TRBD1 | NA | TRBJ2-1
TGCGCCAGCAGCCGAGCACAGGGGCCAGCCTACAATGAGCAGTTCTTC | CASSRAQGPAYNEQFF | 16 | TRBV4-1 | TRBD1 | few | TRBJ2-1
NA | CSVVVAGGSIF | 11 | TRBV29-1 | NA | few | TRBJ2-7
TGTGCCAGCAGTTACGGGAGGGCCTCCAATGAGCAGTTCTTC | CASSYGRASNEQFF | 14 | TRBV28 | TRBD2 | few | TRBJ2-1
TGTGCCAGCAGCGTAGGACAGCAAGAGACCCAGTACTTC | CASSVGQQETQYF | 13 | TRBV9 | NA | many | TRBJ2-5
TGTGCCAGCAGCCCCTCGTCAGGAGGGGGAAATGAAAAACTGTTTTTT | CASSPSSGGGNEKLFF | 16 | TRBV3-1 | NA | NA | TRBJ1-4
TGCAGTGCTAGGGTCCCGGGACAGGGATTGGAAGGCTACACCTTC | CSARVPGQGLEGYTF | 15 | TRBV20-1 | TRBD1 | few | TRBJ1-2
TGTGCCAGCAGCTCTACCCTAGCGGGGGCTCTCCAAGAGACCCAGTACTTC | CASSSTLAGALQETQYF | 17 | TRBV7-6 | TRBD2 | NA | TRBJ2-5
TGTGCCAGCACCGATCGAGTGGCGCAGAACTATGGCTACACCTTC | CASTDRVAQNYGYTF | 15 | TRBV7-8 | NA | NA | TRBJ1-2
TGTGCCAGCAGTTTCAGGGTGGGGGAAGATACGCAGTATTTT | CASSFRVGEDTQYF | 14 | TRBV12-3/TRBV12-4 | NA | few | TRBJ2-3
TGTGCCAGCAGACAAAGCGGGACAGGGTACCGTGGCTACACCTTC | CASRQSGTGYRGYTF | 15 | TRBV27 | TRBD1 | NA | TRBJ1-2
TGTGCCAGCAGCTTGGGTGGGGGGACAAACAATGAGCAGTTCTTC | CASSLGGGTNNEQFF | 15 | TRBV11-2 | NA | NA | TRBJ2-1
TGTGCCAGCTCACCCACCCGGACAGGGATAGTCTGGATTGGGGCCAACGTCCTGACTTTC | CASSPTRTGIVWIGANVLTF | 20 | TRBV18 | TRBD1 | NA | TRBJ2-6
TGTGCCAGCAGTTTAGGGGGGAGGGGCTACACCTTC | CASSLGGRGYTF | 12 | TRBV12-3/TRBV12-4 | NA | few | TRBJ1-2
TGTGCCACCAGTGATAAGACAGATTACGAGCAGTACTTC | CATSDKTDYEQYF | 13 | TRBV24-1 | NA | few | TRBJ2-7
TGTGCCAGCAGGAGGGGTGAGCAGTTCTTC | CASRRGEQFF | 10 | TRBV2 | NA | few | TRBJ2-1
TGTGCCAGCAGTCACCGGGACTTTAGCACAGATACGCAGTATTTT | CASSHRDFSTDTQYF | 15 | TRBV12-3/TRBV12-4 | NA | NA | TRBJ2-3
TGTGCCAGCAGGGGACTAGCTTACAATGAGCAGTTCTTC | CASRGLAYNEQFF | 13 | TRBV12-3/TRBV12-4 | TRBD2 | NA | TRBJ2-1
TGTGCCAGTAGTGTATCCCGGGACAAAGTATATGGCTACACCTTC | CASSVSRDKVYGYTF | 15 | TRBV19 | NA | few | TRBJ1-2
TGCAGTGCTAGCAAAGAGAACAGGGCGGACGAGCAGTACTTC | CSASKENRADEQYF | 14 | TRBV20-1 | NA | NA | TRBJ2-7
TGTGCCAGCACTCCTGGGACAGGGTCCTACGAGCAGTACTTC | CASTPGTGSYEQYF | 14 | TRBV6-2/TRBV6-3 | TRBD1 | many | TRBJ2-7
TGTGCCAGCAGACCCCTAGGGACATTCACAGATACGCAGTATTTT | CASRPLGTFTDTQYF | 15 | TRBV28 | NA | many | TRBJ2-3
TGTGCCAGCAGTGTCAAAGGGCCCAATCAGCCCCAGCATTTT | CASSVKGPNQPQHF | 14 | TRBV2 | NA | NA | TRBJ1-5
TGTGCCACCAGTGAGGACGGTTACACCGGGGAGCTGTTTTTT | CATSEDGYTGELFF | 14 | TRBV24-1 | NA | few | TRBJ2-2
TGTGCCACAAGAAAGGACACGGAACAGTTCTTC | CATRKDTEQFF | 11 | TRBV24-1 | NA | few | TRBJ2-1
TGCGCCAGCAGCTTGGGCAGGGGGGCAGGCACTGAAGCTTTCTTT | CASSLGRGAGTEAFF | 15 | TRBV5-1 | TRBD1 | many | TRBJ1-1
TGCAGCGTCATAACCGGGACACCTCTCTACGAGCAGTACTTC | CSVITGTPLYEQYF | 14 | TRBV29-1 | NA | NA | TRBJ2-7
TGCGCCAGCAGCTTGGCGACCGGGGGGGCGAGTGAGCAGTTCTTC | CASSLATGGASEQFF | 15 | TRBV5-1 | TRBD2 | many | TRBJ2-1
TGCAGTGCAACAGGGATCCTGATGGCTCGCGAGCAGTACTTC | CSATGILMAREQYF | 14 | TRBV20-1 | NA | few | TRBJ2-7
TGTGCCAGCAGCCCAACCCCGGGAGCAAACACTGAAGCTTTCTTT | CASSPTPGANTEAFF | 15 | TRBV7-3 | NA | NA | TRBJ1-1
TGCGCCAGCAGCAGCCTGGGACAGGGGAATCAGCCCCAGCATTTT | CASSSLGQGNQPQHF | 15 | TRBV4-1 | TRBD1 | few | TRBJ1-5
TGCAGTGCGTATAGACTAGCGGGAGGGTATGAGCAGTTCTTC | CSAYRLAGGYEQFF | 14 | TRBV20-1 | TRBD2 | few | TRBJ2-1
TGTGCCAGCAGCGACGCAGCAGGGTTTGGCACTGAAGCTTTCTTT | CASSDAAGFGTEAFF | 15 | TRBV27 | NA | NA | TRBJ1-1
TGTGCCAGCAGTCGACGACAGACCCAAGAGACCCAGTACTTC | CASSRRQTQETQYF | 14 | TRBV3-1 | NA | NA | TRBJ2-5
TGTGCCAGCAGTTACCGGGGGCGGGGACGGTCACCCCTCCACTTT | CASSYRGRGRSPLHF | 15 | TRBV6-2/TRBV6-3 | NA | few | TRBJ1-6
TGCGCCAGCAGCCATGAGTCCCCGGGACGGGCAAACACTGAAGCTTTCTTT | CASSHESPGRANTEAFF | 17 | TRBV4-3 | NA | NA | TRBJ1-1
TGTGCCAGCAGCAGGGGGGACTACTCCTACGAGCAGTACTTC | CASSRGDYSYEQYF | 14 | TRBV7-2 | NA | NA | TRBJ2-7
TGTGCCACCAGCAGAGACGTTGGCAGGGGGGCCGAGCAGTACTTC | CATSRDVGRGAEQYF | 15 | TRBV15 | NA | NA | TRBJ2-7
TGTGCCAGCAGCAGAAGGGGTAATGAGCAGTTCTTC | CASSRRGNEQFF | 12 | TRBV13 | NA | NA | TRBJ2-1